This T cell receptor beta chain was recovered during a study of blood T cell repertoires in COVID-19. Overall study context: Samples of COVID-19 (acute and convalescent) were obtained from the United States, Italy and Spain.

The CDR3 spans 15 residues. V lost 6 bases and J lost 1; bases outside the gene matches: 6. Germline V gene data show CDR1 as SNHLY and CDR2 as FYNNEI. Profiling relied on immunoSEQ multiplex PCR, and the TCRdb table lists in-frame clones only, not all of them. The table includes approximately 260,000 clones, about 80% detected once. The chain employs TRBV2 and TRBJ2-3; the match to TRBD1 covers 8 bases. This TCR derives from a young man with acute COVID-19. Sequencing used PBMCs or T cells enriched from blood (not recorded which). DNA for the CDR3: TGTGCCAGCAGGACCGGGACAGGACGCACAGATACGCAGTATTTT. Protein sequence: CASRTGTGRTDTQYF.